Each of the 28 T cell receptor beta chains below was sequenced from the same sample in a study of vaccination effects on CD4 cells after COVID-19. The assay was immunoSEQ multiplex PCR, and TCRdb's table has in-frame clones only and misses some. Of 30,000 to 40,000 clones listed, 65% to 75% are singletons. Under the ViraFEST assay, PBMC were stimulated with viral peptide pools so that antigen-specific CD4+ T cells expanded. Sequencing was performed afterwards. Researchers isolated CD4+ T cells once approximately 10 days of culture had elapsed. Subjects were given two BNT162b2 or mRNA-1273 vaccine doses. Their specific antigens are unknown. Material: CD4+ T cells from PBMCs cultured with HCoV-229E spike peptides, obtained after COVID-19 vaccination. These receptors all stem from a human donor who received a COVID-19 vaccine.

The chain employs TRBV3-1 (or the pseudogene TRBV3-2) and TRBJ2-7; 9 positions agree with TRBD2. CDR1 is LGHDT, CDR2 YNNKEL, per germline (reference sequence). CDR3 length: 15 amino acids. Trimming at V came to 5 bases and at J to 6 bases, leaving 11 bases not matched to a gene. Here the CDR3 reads CASSKTTSGEGEQYF. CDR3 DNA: TGTGCCAGCAGCAAAACGACTAGCGGCGAGGGCGAGCAGTACTTC.

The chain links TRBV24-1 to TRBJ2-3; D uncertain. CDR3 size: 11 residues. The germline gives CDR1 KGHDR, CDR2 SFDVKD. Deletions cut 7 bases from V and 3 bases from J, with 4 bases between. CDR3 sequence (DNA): TGTGCCACCAGGGGAACAGATACGCAGTATTTT. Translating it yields CATRGTDTQYF.

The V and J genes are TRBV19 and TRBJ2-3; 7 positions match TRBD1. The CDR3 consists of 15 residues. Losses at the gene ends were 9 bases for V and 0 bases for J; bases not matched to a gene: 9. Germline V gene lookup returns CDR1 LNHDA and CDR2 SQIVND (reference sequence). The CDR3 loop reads CARLGDSISTDTQYF. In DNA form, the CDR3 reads TGTGCCAGGCTAGGGGACAGTATAAGCACAGATACGCAGTATTTT.

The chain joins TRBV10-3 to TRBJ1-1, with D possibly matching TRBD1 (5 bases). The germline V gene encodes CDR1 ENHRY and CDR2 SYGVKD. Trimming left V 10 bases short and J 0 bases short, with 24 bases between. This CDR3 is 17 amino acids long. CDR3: CATIRLGRRIMNTEAFF. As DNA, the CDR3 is TGTGCCACCATTCGCTTGGGACGGAGGATAATGAACACTGAAGCTTTCTTT.

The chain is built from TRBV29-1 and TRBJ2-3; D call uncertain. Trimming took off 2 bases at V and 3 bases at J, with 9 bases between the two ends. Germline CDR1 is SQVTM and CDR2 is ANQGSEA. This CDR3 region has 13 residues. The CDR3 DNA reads TGCAGCGTTGAAATCCTAGAAACAGATACGCAGTATTTT. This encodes CSVEILETDTQYF.

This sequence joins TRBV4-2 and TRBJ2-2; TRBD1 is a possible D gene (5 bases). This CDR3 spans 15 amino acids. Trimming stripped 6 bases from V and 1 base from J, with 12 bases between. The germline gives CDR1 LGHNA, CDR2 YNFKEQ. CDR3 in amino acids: CASRLEQVNTGELFF. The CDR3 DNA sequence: TGTGCCAGCAGACTGGAACAGGTGAACACCGGGGAGCTGTTTTTT.

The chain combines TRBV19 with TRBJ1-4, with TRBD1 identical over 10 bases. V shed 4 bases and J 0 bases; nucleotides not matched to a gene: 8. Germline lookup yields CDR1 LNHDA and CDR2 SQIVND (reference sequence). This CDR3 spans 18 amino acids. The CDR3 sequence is CASSTAGQGDPTNEKLFF. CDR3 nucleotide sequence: TGTGCCAGTAGTACCGCAGGACAGGGGGATCCAACTAATGAAAAACTGTTTTTT.

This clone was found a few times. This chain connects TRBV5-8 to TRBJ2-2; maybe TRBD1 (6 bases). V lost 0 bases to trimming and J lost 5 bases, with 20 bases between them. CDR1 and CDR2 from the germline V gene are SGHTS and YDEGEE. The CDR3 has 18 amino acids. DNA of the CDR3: TGTGCCAGCAGCTTGGTCTATACAGGGAGAGGATGGACCGGGGAGCTGTTTTTT. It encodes CASSLVYTGRGWTGELFF. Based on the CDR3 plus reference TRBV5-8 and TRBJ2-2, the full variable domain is EAGVTQSPTHLIKTRGQQATLRCSPISGHTSVYWYQQALGLGLQFLLWYDEGEERNRGNFPPRFSGRQFPNYSSELNVNALELEDSALYLCASSLVYTGRGWTGELFFGEGSRLTVL.

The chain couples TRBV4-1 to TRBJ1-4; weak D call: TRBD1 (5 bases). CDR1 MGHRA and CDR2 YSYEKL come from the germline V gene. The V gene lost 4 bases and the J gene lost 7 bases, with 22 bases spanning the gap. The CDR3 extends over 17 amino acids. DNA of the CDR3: TGCGCCAGCAGCCCCCTCCTGGTGGGGGGGATTATTGAAAAACTGTTTTTT. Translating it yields CASSPLLVGGIIEKLFF.

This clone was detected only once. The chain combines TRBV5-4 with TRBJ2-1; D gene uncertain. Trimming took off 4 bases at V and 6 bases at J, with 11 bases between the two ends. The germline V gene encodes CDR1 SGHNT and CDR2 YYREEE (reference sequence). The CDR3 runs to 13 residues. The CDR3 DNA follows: TGTGCCAGCAGCCGAATGTCCCCCAATGAGCAGTTCTTC. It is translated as CASSRMSPNEQFF.

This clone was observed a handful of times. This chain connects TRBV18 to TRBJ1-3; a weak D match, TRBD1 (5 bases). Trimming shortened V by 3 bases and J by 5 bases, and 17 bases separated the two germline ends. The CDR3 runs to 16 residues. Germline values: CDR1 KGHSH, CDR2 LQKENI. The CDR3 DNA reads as TGTGCCAGCTCACCGACGCACCGGGACGGAAGAAACACCATATATTTT. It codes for CASSPTHRDGRNTIYF.

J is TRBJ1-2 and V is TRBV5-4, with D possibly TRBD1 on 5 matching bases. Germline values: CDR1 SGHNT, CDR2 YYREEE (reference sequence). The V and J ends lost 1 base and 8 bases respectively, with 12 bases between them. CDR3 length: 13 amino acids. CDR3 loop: CASSLTGTEGYTF. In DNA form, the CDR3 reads TGTGCCAGCAGCTTGACAGGAACGGAGGGCTACACCTTC.

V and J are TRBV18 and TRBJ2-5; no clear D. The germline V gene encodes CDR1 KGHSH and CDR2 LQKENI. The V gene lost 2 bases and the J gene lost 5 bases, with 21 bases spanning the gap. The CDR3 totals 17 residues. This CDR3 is CASSPRRLVGSAETQYF. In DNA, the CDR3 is TGTGCCAGCTCACCAAGACGATTGGTGGGGTCCGCCGAGACCCAGTACTTC. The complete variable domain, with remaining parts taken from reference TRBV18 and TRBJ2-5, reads NAGVMQNPRHLVRRRGQEARLRCSPMKGHSHVYWYRQLPEEGLKFMVYLQKENIIDESGMPKERFSAEFPKEGPSILRIQQVVRGDSAAYFCASSPRRLVGSAETQYFGPGTRLLVL.

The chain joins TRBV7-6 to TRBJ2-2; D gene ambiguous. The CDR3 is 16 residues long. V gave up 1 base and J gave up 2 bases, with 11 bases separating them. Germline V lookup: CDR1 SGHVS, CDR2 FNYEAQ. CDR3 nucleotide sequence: TGTGCCAGCAGCTTAGGTCGGCTTATCAACACCGGGGAGCTGTTTTTT. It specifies CASSLGRLINTGELFF.

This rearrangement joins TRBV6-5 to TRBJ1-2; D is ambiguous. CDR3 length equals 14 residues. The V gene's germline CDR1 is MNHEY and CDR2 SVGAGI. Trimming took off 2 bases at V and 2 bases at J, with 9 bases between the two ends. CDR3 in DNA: TGTGCCAGCAGTTACACGCCCGTCAACTATGGCTACACCTTC. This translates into CASSYTPVNYGYTF.

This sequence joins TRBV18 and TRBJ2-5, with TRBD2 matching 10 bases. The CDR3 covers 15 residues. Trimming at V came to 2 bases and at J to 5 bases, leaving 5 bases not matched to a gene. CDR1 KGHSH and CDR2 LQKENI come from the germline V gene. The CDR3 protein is CASSPRAGGRETQYF. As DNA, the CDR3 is TGTGCCAGCTCACCAAGAGCGGGGGGGCGTGAGACCCAGTACTTC. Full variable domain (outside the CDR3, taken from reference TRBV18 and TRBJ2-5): NAGVMQNPRHLVRRRGQEARLRCSPMKGHSHVYWYRQLPEEGLKFMVYLQKENIIDESGMPKERFSAEFPKEGPSILRIQQVVRGDSAAYFCASSPRAGGRETQYFGPGTRLLVL.

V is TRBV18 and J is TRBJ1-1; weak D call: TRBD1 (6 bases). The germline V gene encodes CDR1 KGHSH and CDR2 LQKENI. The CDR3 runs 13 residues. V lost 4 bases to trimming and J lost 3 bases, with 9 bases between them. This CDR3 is CASSLNRDTEAFF. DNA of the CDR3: TGTGCCAGCTCACTAAACAGGGACACTGAAGCTTTCTTT. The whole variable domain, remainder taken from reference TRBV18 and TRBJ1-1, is NAGVMQNPRHLVRRRGQEARLRCSPMKGHSHVYWYRQLPEEGLKFMVYLQKENIIDESGMPKERFSAEFPKEGPSILRIQQVVRGDSAAYFCASSLNRDTEAFFGQGTRLTVV.

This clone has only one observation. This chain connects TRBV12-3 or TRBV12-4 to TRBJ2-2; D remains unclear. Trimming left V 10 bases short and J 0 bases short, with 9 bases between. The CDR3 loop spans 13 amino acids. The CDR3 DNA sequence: TGTGCCACCAAGCAGACGAACACCGGGGAGCTGTTTTTT. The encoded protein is CATKQTNTGELFF.

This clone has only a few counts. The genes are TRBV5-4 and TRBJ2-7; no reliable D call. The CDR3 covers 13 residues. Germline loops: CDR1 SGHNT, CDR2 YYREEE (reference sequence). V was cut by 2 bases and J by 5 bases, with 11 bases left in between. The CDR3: CASSFPHGDEQYF. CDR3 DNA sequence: TGTGCCAGCAGCTTTCCACATGGGGACGAGCAGTACTTC.

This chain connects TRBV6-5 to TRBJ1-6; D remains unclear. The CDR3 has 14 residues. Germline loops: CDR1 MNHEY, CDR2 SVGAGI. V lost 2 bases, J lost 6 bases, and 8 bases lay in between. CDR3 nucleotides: TGTGCCAGCAGTTACCGGGTCTCTAATTCACCCCTCCACTTT. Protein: CASSYRVSNSPLHF.

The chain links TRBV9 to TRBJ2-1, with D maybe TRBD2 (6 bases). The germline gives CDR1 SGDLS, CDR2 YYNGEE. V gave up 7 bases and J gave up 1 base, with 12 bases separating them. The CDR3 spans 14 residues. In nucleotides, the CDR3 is TGTGCCAGCGATAGGGGACTGTCCTACAATGAGCAGTTCTTC. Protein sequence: CASDRGLSYNEQFF.

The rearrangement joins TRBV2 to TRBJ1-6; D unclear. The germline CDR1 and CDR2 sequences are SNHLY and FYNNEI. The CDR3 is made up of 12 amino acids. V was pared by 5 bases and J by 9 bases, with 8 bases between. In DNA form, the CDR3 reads TGTGCCAGCAGTCGCCCAGGTTCACCCCTCCACTTT. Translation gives CASSRPGSPLHF. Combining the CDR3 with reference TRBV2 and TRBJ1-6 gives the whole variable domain EPEVTQTPSHQVTQMGQEVILRCVPISNHLYFYWYRQILGQKVEFLVSFYNNEISEKSEIFDDQFSVERPDGSNFTLKIRSTKLEDSAMYFCASSRPGSPLHFGNGTRLTVT.

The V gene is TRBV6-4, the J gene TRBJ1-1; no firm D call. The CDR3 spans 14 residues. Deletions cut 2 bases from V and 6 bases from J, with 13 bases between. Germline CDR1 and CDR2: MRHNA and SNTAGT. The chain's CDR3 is CASSDVGIWAEAFF. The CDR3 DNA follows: TGTGCCAGCAGTGACGTTGGTATATGGGCTGAAGCTTTCTTT.

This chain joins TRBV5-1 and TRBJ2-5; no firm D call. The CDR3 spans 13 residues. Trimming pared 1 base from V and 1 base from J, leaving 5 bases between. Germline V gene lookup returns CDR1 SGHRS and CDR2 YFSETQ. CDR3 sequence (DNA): TGCGCCAGCAGCTTGCGGCCCCAAGAGACCCAGTACTTC. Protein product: CASSLRPQETQYF.

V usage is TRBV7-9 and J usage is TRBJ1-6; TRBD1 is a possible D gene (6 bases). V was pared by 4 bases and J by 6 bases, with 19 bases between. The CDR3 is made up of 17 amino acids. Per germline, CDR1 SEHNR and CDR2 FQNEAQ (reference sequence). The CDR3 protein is CASSSNAGVEGNSPLHF. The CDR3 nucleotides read TGTGCCAGCAGCTCTAACGCAGGGGTAGAGGGTAATTCACCCCTCCACTTT. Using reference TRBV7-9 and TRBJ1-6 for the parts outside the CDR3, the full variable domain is DTGVSQNPRHKITKRGQNVTFRCDPISEHNRLYWYRQTLGQGPEFLTYFQNEAQLEKSRLLSDRFSAERPKGSFSTLEIQRTEQGDSAMYLCASSSNAGVEGNSPLHFGNGTRLTVT.

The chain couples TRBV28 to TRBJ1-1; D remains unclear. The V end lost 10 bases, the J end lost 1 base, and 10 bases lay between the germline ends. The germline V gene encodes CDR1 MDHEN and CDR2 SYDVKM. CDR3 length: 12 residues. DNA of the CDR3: TGTGCCACGAACAGCCCGAACACTGAAGCTTTCTTT. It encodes CATNSPNTEAFF.

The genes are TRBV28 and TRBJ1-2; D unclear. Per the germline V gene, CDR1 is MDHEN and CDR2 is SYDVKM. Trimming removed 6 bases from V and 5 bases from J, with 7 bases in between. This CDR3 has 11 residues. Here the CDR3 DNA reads TGTGCCAGCAGACCCGAGTATGGCTACACCTTC. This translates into CASRPEYGYTF.

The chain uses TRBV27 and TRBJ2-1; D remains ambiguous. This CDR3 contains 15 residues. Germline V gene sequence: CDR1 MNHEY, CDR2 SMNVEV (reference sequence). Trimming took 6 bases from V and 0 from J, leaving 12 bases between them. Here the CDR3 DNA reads TGTGCCAGCAGGCTTAGCCGAGGCTCCTACAATGAGCAGTTCTTC. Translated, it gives CASRLSRGSYNEQFF.